This T cell receptor beta chain was found in a study of blood T cell repertoires in COVID-19 (dated by TCRdb to about 2020). With regard to the full study: Collaborator samples came from the United States, Italy and Spain and covered acute and convalescent phases of COVID-19. The material from the prospective study consisted of cDNA or gDNA derived from T cells, B-cell-depleted T cells, or PBMCs. Subjects who had been exposed to COVID-19, were actively infected with it, or had recovered from it provided the deeply sampled blood TCRbeta repertoires that made up the dataset. The repertoires were made available in a free public database intended to serve as a resource for research on the immune response to SARS-CoV-2. Samples were obtained from the ongoing ImmuneRACE study (first 160 participants) and from over a thousand subjects provided by 6 global collaborators. A de-identified subject ID, COVID-19 status, age in years and sex were almost always included in the sample metadata. Where HLA class I and class II types were available, the types were taken from metadata supplied by the sample provider, not from assay-based typing. General findings and caveats noted by the study authors: The quantity of clinical and demographic metadata differed by source and by participant and was supplied without curation.

Points on this clone: Its recognized antigen is unknown. It has no much larger one-base neighbor in the sample; base qualities were not kept.

Another Seattle source contributed samples from volunteer blood donors who had recovered from COVID-19. Each collaborating institution followed its own protocols to collect whole blood in K2EDTA tubes. For TCRbeta analysis, collaborators shipped samples as frozen whole blood, isolated PBMCs, or DNA extracted from either of those sample types. The immunoSEQ Assay, a bias-controlled multiplex PCR, was used to amplify TCRbeta CDR3 regions from genomic DNA. The source study handled its data this way. The number of nucleated cells in each sample was estimated by amplification of reference gene primers within the assay. To quantify the absolute abundance of each unique TCRbeta CDR3 rearrangement, sequence reads were collapsed and filtered. For each sample, productive Simpson clonality was calculated by taking the square root of Simpson's diversity index across productive rearrangements. Entries here come from immuneACCESS through TCRdb and include only in-frame sequences with V and J called. Some clones fail to appear in such tables; in the studies checked, an unresolved V gene covers under half of the shortfall, and the cause of the remainder is unknown. The V and J calls and clone size come from that table; D and trimming were worked out from the DNA. This sample holds hundreds of thousands of clones; approximately 90% were observed only once. The ten largest clones take up around 3.5% of the sample.

This clonotype originated in a woman younger than 30 who had recovered from COVID-19. The sample consisted of peripheral blood.

The nucleotides read TGCAGCGGCGAACAGGGGCCCCCCCCCGGCTACACCTTC. This translates into CSGEQGPPPGYTF. The chain was built from TRBV29-1 and TRBJ1-2, with 7 bases aligning to TRBD1. Its CDR3 holds 13 amino acids, cysteine through phenylalanine. Only the CDR3 DNA is retained, 39 bases long and in frame from the first base. Taken from the germline V gene, the CDR1 and CDR2 loops are SQVTM and ANQGSEA. V lost 7 bases and J lost 8 bases, and the count of bases not matched to a germline gene is 13.